The TCR beta chain described here comes from a study of T-cell reconstitution after alpha-beta-depleted transplantation in children. CDR3 length equals 15 residues. With 1 base clipped from V and 3 bases from J, the junction kept 3 bases outside the gene matches. Germline V gene sequence: CDR1 LGHDT, CDR2 YNNKEL (reference sequence). Researchers prepared the TCRbeta library using unique molecular identifiers, the study reports. TCRdb itself ran the PCR reads through MiXCR, one entry per CDR3 protein. The sample has hundreds of thousands of distinct CDR3 sequences, roughly 15% seen once. In this sample, this clonotype turned up a few times.

The gene calls are TRBV3-1 and TRBJ2-1; 7 bases match TRBD2. This clonotype was sampled from a human donor who donated a stem cell graft to a child with acute myeloid leukemia. The sequencing used PBMCs from the stem cell graft donor, collected from the stem cell graft. For the CDR3, the DNA is TGTGCCAGCAGCCAAGTGGGACTATACTACAATGAGCAGTTCTTC. The encoded protein is CASSQVGLYYNEQFF.